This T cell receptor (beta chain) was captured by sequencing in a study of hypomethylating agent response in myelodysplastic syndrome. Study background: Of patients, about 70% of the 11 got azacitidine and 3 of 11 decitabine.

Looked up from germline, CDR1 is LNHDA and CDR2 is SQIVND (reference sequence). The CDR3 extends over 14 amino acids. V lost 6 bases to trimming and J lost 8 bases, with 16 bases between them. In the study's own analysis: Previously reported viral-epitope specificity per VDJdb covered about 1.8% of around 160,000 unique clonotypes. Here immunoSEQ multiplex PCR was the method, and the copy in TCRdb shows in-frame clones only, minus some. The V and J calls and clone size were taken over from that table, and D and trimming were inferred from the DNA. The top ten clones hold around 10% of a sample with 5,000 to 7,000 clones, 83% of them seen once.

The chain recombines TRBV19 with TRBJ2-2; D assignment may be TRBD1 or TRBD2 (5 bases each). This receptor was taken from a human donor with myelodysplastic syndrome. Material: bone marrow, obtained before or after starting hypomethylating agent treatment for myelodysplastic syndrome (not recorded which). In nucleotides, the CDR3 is TGTGCCAGTAGGACCCCTGGGACGGGGGGGGAGCTGTTTTTT. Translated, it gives CASRTPGTGGELFF.